A single sample gave rise to the 11 T cell receptor beta chains below, sequenced in a study of blood T cell repertoires in COVID-19. Method: immunoSEQ multiplex PCR; TCRdb's copy keeps in-frame clones and lacks some. The sample holds about 90,000 clones; around 89% are singletons and the top ten take 2.5% to 3%. The sequenced sample consisted of peripheral blood. The receptors stem from a man aged 45-65 years with COVID-19, enrolled during active disease.

The V gene is TRBV6-2 or TRBV6-3, the J gene TRBJ2-1; 10 nucleotides align to TRBD2. This CDR3 has 16 amino acids. Germline lookup yields CDR1 MNHEY and CDR2 SVGEGT. V was clipped by 6 bases and J by 4 bases; unmatched bases: 9. The CDR3 loop reads CASSHFTSGAYNEQFF. Written as DNA, the CDR3 is TGTGCCAGCAGCCATTTTACTAGCGGGGCGTACAATGAGCAGTTCTTC.

The CDR3 loop is CASSSQGPETQYF. CDR3 nucleotides: TGCGCCAGCAGCTCACAGGGGCCAGAGACCCAGTACTTC. The V gene is TRBV5-1, the J gene TRBJ2-5; 7 bases fit TRBD1. Trimming removed 3 bases from V and 4 bases from J; junction bases left unmatched: 3. Germline CDR1 SGHRS, CDR2 YFSETQ. The CDR3 sequence is 13 residues long.

This clone was detected only once. V and J are TRBV2 and TRBJ2-7; D might be TRBD2 (5 bases). V was trimmed by 7 bases and J by 2 bases, leaving 18 bases between them. In germline, CDR1 is SNHLY, CDR2 FYNNEI. This CDR3 has 15 amino acids. The CDR3 sequence is CASTETGSGAYEQYF. As DNA, the CDR3 is TGTGCCAGCACCGAAACGGGGTCCGGGGCCTACGAGCAGTACTTC.

The J gene is TRBJ2-3, the V gene TRBV10-3; perhaps TRBD2 as D (6 bases). V was trimmed by 4 bases and J by 2 bases, leaving 13 bases between them. Germline assignment: CDR1 ENHRY and CDR2 SYGVKD. The CDR3 consists of 15 residues. In DNA, the CDR3 is TGTGCCATCAGTGGATCGGGGACTGACACAGATACGCAGTATTTT. Translated, it gives CAISGSGTDTDTQYF.

In its sample, this clone was seen once. This sequence joins TRBV19 and TRBJ1-3; tentative D call: TRBD1 (5 bases). CDR1 and CDR2 (germline): LNHDA, SQIVND (reference sequence). The CDR3 extends over 17 amino acids. V dropped 1 base and J dropped 1 base, with 14 bases sitting between them. The CDR3 protein is CASSIGGMGFSGNTIYF. The DNA for the CDR3 is TGTGCCAGTAGTATAGGGGGCATGGGGTTTTCTGGAAACACCATATATTTT.

This sequence joins TRBV5-1 and TRBJ1-6; 8 positions match TRBD1. CDR3 length: 17 residues. Germline V gene sequence: CDR1 SGHRS, CDR2 YFSETQ. After removal of 4 bases from V and 0 bases from J, the junction contained 6 bases not matched to a gene. The CDR3 protein is CASSPRTGSSYNSPLHF. In DNA form, the CDR3 reads TGCGCCAGCAGCCCAAGGACAGGGAGCTCCTATAATTCACCCCTCCACTTT.

This clone was seen only a few times. V gene TRBV6-6 combines with J gene TRBJ1-5; no clear D gene. Germline CDR1 and CDR2: MNHNY and SVGAGI (reference sequence). Trimming removed 6 bases from V and 0 bases from J, with 15 bases in between. The CDR3 is 16 residues long. CDR3 in amino acids: CASSPLERYSNQPQHF. The CDR3 nucleotides are TGTGCCAGCAGCCCCCTTGAGAGGTATAGCAATCAGCCCCAGCATTTT.

The chain joins TRBV4-1 to TRBJ2-1, with a weak D call TRBD2 (6 bases). The CDR3 has 17 residues. In germline, CDR1 is MGHRA, CDR2 YSYEKL. V lost 4 bases and J 0 bases, leaving 16 bases between the germline ends. CDR3 sequence: CASSRGLLTSSYNEQFF. CDR3 DNA: TGCGCCAGCAGCCGGGGACTGCTAACGAGCTCCTACAATGAGCAGTTCTTC.

This clone was detected once. The chain joins TRBV3-1 (or the pseudogene TRBV3-2) to TRBJ2-1; unclear D gene. Germline-derived CDR1 and CDR2 are LGHDT and YNNKEL (reference sequence). The CDR3 is 14 residues long. The V end was cut by 0 bases, the J end by 6 bases, with 9 bases between. The CDR3 loop reads CASSQDRVVNEQFF. The CDR3 DNA reads TGTGCCAGCAGCCAAGATCGGGTAGTCAATGAGCAGTTCTTC.

This chain uses TRBV5-1 with TRBJ2-5; perhaps TRBD2 as D (5 bases). CDR3 size: 13 residues. The V end lost 0 bases, the J end lost 5 bases, and 8 bases lay between the germline ends. Germline values: CDR1 SGHRS, CDR2 YFSETQ. CDR3 DNA sequence: TGCGCCAGCAGCTTGGAAGCGGTTGAGACCCAGTACTTC. This gives the protein CASSLEAVETQYF.

This rearrangement joins TRBV19 to TRBJ2-1, with D possibly being TRBD1 (5 bases). Per germline, CDR1 LNHDA and CDR2 SQIVND (reference sequence). CDR3 length: 12 residues. V lost 5 bases and J lost 7, with 9 bases in between. CDR3 sequence reads: CASSSDTNEQFF. CDR3 DNA: TGTGCCAGTAGTTCGGACACAAATGAGCAGTTCTTC.